A single sample gave rise to the 6 T cell receptor beta chains below, sequenced in a study of CD8 T cells in ankylosing spondylitis. Points from the study as a whole: Seemingly characteristic of ankylosing spondylitis blood was a TCR beta motif consisting of about 8 highly homologous variants.

Each CDR3 protein gets one entry after TCRdb re-called the 5' RACE reads with MiXCR. Found here are 670,000 or so distinct CDR3 sequences, under 20% of them singletons; the top ten hold about 20%. For these TCRs, the target antigens are not known. The specimen was blood, either unsorted or a sorted T cell fraction (not recorded which). The receptors were gathered from a male donor with ankylosing spondylitis.

The chain combines TRBV15 with TRBJ1-1; D is perhaps TRBD1 (5 bases). Trimming shortened V by 1 base and J by 8 bases, and 11 bases separated the two germline ends. There are 13 residues in the CDR3. Germline V gene sequence: CDR1 LNHNV, CDR2 YYDKDF (reference sequence). The CDR3 loop is CATSRAQGIEAFF. CDR3 nucleotide sequence: TGTGCCACCAGCAGAGCGCAGGGAATCGAAGCTTTCTTT.

The V gene is TRBV29-1, the J gene TRBJ2-2; 12 nucleotides line up with TRBD2. Germline CDR1 reads SQVTM; CDR2 reads ANQGSEA. There are 14 residues in the CDR3. J gave up 7 bases and V 5 bases, and 5 bases lay outside the gene matches. The CDR3 nucleotides are TGCAGCGTTTTTGGACTAGCGGGAATCGGGGAGCTGTTTTTT. The encoded protein is CSVFGLAGIGELFF.

The chain carries TRBV4-3 and TRBJ1-3; D is undetermined. This CDR3 is 15 amino acids long. Trimming took 2 bases from V and 0 from J, leaving 8 bases between them. Looked up from germline, CDR1 is LGHNA and CDR2 is YSLEER. The CDR3 sequence: CASSQSGDSGNTIYF. The CDR3 nucleotides read TGCGCCAGCAGCCAAAGCGGCGACTCTGGAAACACCATATATTTT.

This clonotype has a handful of counts. The chain has TRBV12-3 or TRBV12-4 and TRBJ2-5; 7 nucleotides align to TRBD2. V shed 6 bases, J shed 0 bases, and the junction held 4 bases outside the gene matches. CDR3 length equals 14 residues. The CDR3 is CASSRGGNQETQYF. The DNA for the CDR3 is TGTGCCAGCAGCCGGGGAGGGAACCAAGAGACCCAGTACTTC.

This clonotype was counted at least ten times. The V and J genes are TRBV7-9 and TRBJ2-3, with TRBD1 matching over 7 bases. The CDR3 runs 13 residues. The V segment lost 4 bases and the J segment 3 bases; nucleotides outside the gene matches: 1. CDR1 is SEHNR and CDR2 is FQNEAQ in the germline V gene (reference sequence). CDR3 sequence (DNA): TGTGCCAGCAGCTCGACAGGGACAGATACGCAGTATTTT. Its translation: CASSSTGTDTQYF.

The rearrangement joins TRBV18 to TRBJ1-6; 11 bases map to TRBD1. From germline, CDR1 is KGHSH and CDR2 LQKENI. This CDR3 has 15 amino acids. V gave up 2 bases and J gave up 8 bases; unmatched junction bases: 2. The CDR3 is CASSPWGQGDSPLHF. The CDR3 DNA reads TGTGCCAGCTCACCATGGGGACAGGGGGATTCACCCCTCCACTTT.